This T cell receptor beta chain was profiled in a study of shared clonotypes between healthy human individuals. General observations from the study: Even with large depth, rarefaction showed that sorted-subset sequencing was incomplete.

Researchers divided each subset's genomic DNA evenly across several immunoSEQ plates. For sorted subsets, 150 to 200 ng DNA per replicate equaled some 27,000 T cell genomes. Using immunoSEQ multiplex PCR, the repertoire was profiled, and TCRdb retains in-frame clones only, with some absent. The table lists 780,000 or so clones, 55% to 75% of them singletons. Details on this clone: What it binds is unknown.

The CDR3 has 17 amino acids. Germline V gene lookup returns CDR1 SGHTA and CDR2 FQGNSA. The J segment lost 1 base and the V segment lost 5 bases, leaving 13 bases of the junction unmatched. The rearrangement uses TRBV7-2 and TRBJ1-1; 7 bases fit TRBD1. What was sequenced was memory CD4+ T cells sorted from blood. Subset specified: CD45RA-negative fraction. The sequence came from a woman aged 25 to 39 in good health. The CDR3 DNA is TGTGCCAGCAGCCGTATGTCACTGACAGGGACGAACACTGAAGCTTTCTTT. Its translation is CASSRMSLTGTNTEAFF. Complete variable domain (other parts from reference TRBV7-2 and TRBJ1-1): GAGVSQSPSNKVTEKGKDVELRCDPISGHTALYWYRQSLGQGLEFLIYFQGNSAPDKSGLPSDRFSAERTGGSVSTLTIQRTQQEDSAVYLCASSRMSLTGTNTEAFFGQGTRLTVV.